The table lists the clone carrying this T cell receptor beta chain with a few counts. The target antigen is unknown. The data stem from a study of blood T cells in healthy people across ages. Study results and limitations: Expanded clonotype shifts may have been confounded, as the donors had an unknown CMV status. With age, beta diversity per million T cells declined roughly linearly, significantly by over 35.

The V gene's germline CDR1 is SQVTM and CDR2 ANQGSEA. The CDR3 spans 12 residues. Unmatched junction bases numbered 3, after V lost 2 bases and J lost 7 bases. With a J-beta primer mix and a sample-barcoded 5' primer, a second PCR ran roughly 6 to 12 cycles. MiXCR was run by TCRdb on the 5' RACE reads, yielding one entry per CDR3 protein. The sample yields roughly 1,000,000 distinct CDR3 sequences, around 25% seen once. This sample was shared with a second study, whose subject was T cells of mothers and their children. That paper states: Donation was provided by three healthy Caucasian mothers along with their six children. Clones that were microchimeric and persistent were not detected among T cells.

This clonotype was sampled from a girl aged 2-9 years in good health. Sequences were obtained from blood. This chain links TRBV29-1 with TRBJ2-5; 8 nucleotides line up with TRBD2. CDR3 sequence (DNA): TGCAGCGTTGAAACCGCGGGAGGGACCCAGTACTTC. Translating it yields CSVETAGGTQYF.